This T cell receptor beta chain was retrieved from a study of T cells in Graves' hyperthyroidism and ophthalmopathy. Study overall: Upon initial diagnosis and before any treatment, peripheral blood was collected.

This clonotype showed up many times. Its antigen is not known. Uncontrolled infection, other autoimmune disease, pregnancy and lactation each barred patients from inclusion. TCR beta CDR3 regions were amplified from RNA. In the first-round RT-PCR of the TCR CDR3, the HTBI primer set was used. TCRdb processed the multiplex PCR reads anew with MiXCR; each CDR3 protein has one entry. The data contain some 700,000 distinct CDR3 sequences, 17% of them singletons. Points from the study as a whole: Clonotypes that were expanded in thyroid above 0.001 mostly appeared in blood too.

This TCR was sampled from a man over 45 with Graves' hyperthyroidism. Sequenced sample: blood.

The CDR3 nucleotides are TGTGCCAGCAGTTTCGCGGGCAGGGGATCCTACGAGCAGTACTTC. Its protein product is CASSFAGRGSYEQYF. The chain is built from TRBV28 and TRBJ2-7, with TRBD1 as a possible D gene (6 bases). The CDR3 is 15 residues long. The germline V gene has CDR1 MDHEN and CDR2 SYDVKM. V was trimmed by 3 bases and J by 1 base, leaving 13 bases between them.